This T cell receptor (beta chain) stems from a study of PD-1 blockade in classical Hodgkin lymphoma. The data were produced by immunoSEQ multiplex PCR, yet TCRdb's version contains in-frame clones alone and is incomplete. The data contain roughly 20,000 clones, 85% to 90% of them singletons. Regarding time point: newly diagnosed, previously untreated cHL patient sample. From thawed PBMCs, CD8+ T cells were isolated by magnetic negative selection. The CDR3 has 16 amino acids. J lost 6 bases, V lost 0 bases, and 6 bases had no gene match. Germline V gene data show CDR1 as SGHDT and CDR2 as YYEEEE. This TCR came from a human donor with classical Hodgkin lymphoma. The sample taken for sequencing was CD8+ T cells from blood. This rearrangement joins TRBV5-6 to TRBJ2-2; 9 bases are a match to TRBD1. The chain's CDR3 is CASSLGGTGHAGELFF. DNA of the CDR3: TGTGCCAGCAGCTTGGGGGGGACAGGGCACGCCGGGGAGCTGTTTTTT.